The present T cell receptor (beta chain) was sequenced within a study of Tregs in tolerant kidney transplant recipients. Study-level findings and limits: Some patients' samples used different primers over time, so nucleotide sequences weren't comparable. Biological reproducibility was not directly addressed in this study. Antigen-driven expansion was suggested because donor-specific Tregs expanded more than all Tregs in tolerant patients. Findings come from small patient numbers and require larger validation.

V shed 6 bases and J shed 0 bases, with 14 bases lying between them. The CDR3 extends over 16 amino acids. Germline V gene data show CDR1 as LNHDA and CDR2 as SQIVND (reference sequence). The nonmyeloablative bone marrow transplants came from related graft donors, with transient mixed chimerism. About this clone: The antigen remains undetermined.

The method was immunoSEQ multiplex PCR; TCRdb's version includes in-frame clones alone and lacks a portion of them. The sample includes 50,000 to 55,000 clones, roughly nine tenths of them seen just once. The specimen was CD8+ T cells from blood (PBMCs), collected 24 months after the transplant. The chain couples TRBV19 to TRBJ1-4; D might be TRBD1 (6 bases). The sequence was obtained from a human patient who received a combined kidney and bone marrow transplant. Some T cells may arise from the graft donor. The CDR3 DNA reads as TGTGCCAGTAGAAATGGACAGACTGCAACTAATGAAAAACTGTTTTTT. Translated: CASRNGQTATNEKLFF.